This entry concerns a single T cell receptor (beta chain). As processed by the authors: The assay estimated nucleated cells by amplifying reference gene primers. The assay was immunoSEQ multiplex PCR, and TCRdb's table has in-frame clones only and misses some. The V and J calls and clone size are taken from that table; D and trimming were inferred from the DNA. The sample yields hundreds of thousands of clones, under 95% seen once. The source of the sample is a study of blood T cell repertoires in COVID-19. About the research overall: Samples representing acute and convalescent COVID-19 were sourced from the United States, Italy and Spain. PBMCs, B-cell-depleted T cells, or T cells were the source of the cDNA or gDNA that made up the material.

The clonotype originates from a woman between 18 and 30 years old who had recovered from COVID-19. Sequenced input: peripheral blood.

The chain's CDR3 is CASSQPGTNVFHEQFF. The CDR3 DNA reads TGTGCCAGCAGCCAACCCGGGACTAACGTTTTCCATGAGCAGTTCTTC. The chain uses TRBV11-2 and TRBJ2-1; 7 bases line up with TRBD2. V was clipped by 5 bases and J by 8 bases; unmatched bases: 15. The CDR3 is made up of 16 amino acids. Looked up from germline, CDR1 is SGHAT and CDR2 is FQNNGV.